This T cell receptor beta chain appears in the sequencing data of a study of response to subunit inactivated influenza vaccine. Findings and limits, study-wide: The authors suggested that every seasonal influenza vaccination recruits few new T cells.

This CDR3 region has 15 residues. Losses at the gene ends were 4 bases for V and 7 bases for J; bases not matched to a gene: 7. CDR1 and CDR2 from the germline V gene are ENHRY and SYGVKD. TCRdb re-analysed the RT-PCR reads in MiXCR, keeping a single row per CDR3 protein. The sample yields 650,000 to 800,000 distinct CDR3 sequences, about 18% seen once. Ten or more counts support this clonotype. What it binds is unknown. This TCR was recovered from a man aged 50 or older who received an inactivated influenza vaccine. Sequences were derived from PBMCs from blood, sampled less than 6 days after vaccination. The rearrangement uses TRBV10-3 and TRBJ2-1; the match to TRBD2 covers 10 bases. CDR3 in DNA: TGTGCCATCAGTGCGGAGAGCGGGAGGGCGAATGAGCAGTTCTTC. Translating it yields CAISAESGRANEQFF.